A selection of T cell receptor beta chains follows, all from one sample in a study of blood T cell repertoires in COVID-19. The repertoire was sequenced with immunoSEQ multiplex PCR; TCRdb's copy has only in-frame clones and lacks some. The table lists 250,000 to 350,000 clones, 89% of them singletons. Sequenced material: peripheral blood. Receptor source: a man younger than 35 who had recovered from COVID-19. The CDR3 runs from the conserved cysteine through the conserved F or W. Each record gives: D gene, J gene, clone size, CDR3 length, V gene, CDR3 DNA, CDR3 protein. A D gene is named only where the DNA matches it firmly. The size entry is marked missing in some rows and otherwise reads once, few, many or a size class.

TRBD2 TRBJ2-3 NA 13 TRBV10-3 TGTGCCATCACGGTAGCGGGAGGAGATACGCAGTATTTT CAITVAGGDTQYF
NA TRBJ1-2 NA 14 TRBV30 TGTGCCTGGAGTGTACGAGGGGGTGGCTATGGCTACACCTTC CAWSVRGGGYGYTF
NA TRBJ1-1 NA 14 TRBV15 TGTGCCACCAGCACAAGGTCAGGGGTCACTGAAGCTTTCTTT CATSTRSGVTEAFF
TRBD2 TRBJ2-7 NA 14 TRBV2 TGTGCCAGCAGTGGGGCGGGGGGCTCCTACGAGCAGTACTTC CASSGAGGSYEQYF
TRBD2 TRBJ2-3 NA 16 TRBV2 TGTGCCAGCAGTGAAGGAGCGGGGGGGAGCACAGATACGCAGTATTTT CASSEGAGGSTDTQYF
NA TRBJ1-6 NA 14 TRBV10-3 TGTGCCATCAGTGTCGCCGACTTAAATTCACCCCTCCACTTT CAISVADLNSPLHF
TRBD1 TRBJ2-2 NA 17 TRBV5-5 TGTGCCAGCAGTCCCGGGACAGGGGTTTTTAGCACCGGGGAGCTGTTTTTT CASSPGTGVFSTGELFF
NA TRBJ1-5 NA 13 TRBV19 TGTGCCAGTGGGGGAGGGGGGAATCAGCCCCAGCATTTT CASGGGGNQPQHF
TRBD1 TRBJ1-1 NA 14 TRBV6-5 TGTGCCAGCAGCTACAGGGGTATGAACACTGAAGCTTTCTTT CASSYRGMNTEAFF
NA TRBJ2-4 NA 16 TRBV4-2 TGTGCCAGCAGCCAAGATTATGGGAGCGGATCCCAGATTCAGTACTTC CASSQDYGSGSQIQYF
NA TRBJ2-7 few 14 TRBV19 TGTGCCAGTAGTAGAGGGGACACCCGCTACGAGCAGTACTTC CASSRGDTRYEQYF
NA TRBJ1-5 NA 15 TRBV7-2 TGTGCCAGCAGCTTAGTTCTTAATAGCAATCAGCCCCAGCATTTT CASSLVLNSNQPQHF
NA TRBJ2-2 few 15 TRBV15 TGTGCCACCAGCGCAGGGTTGGCAAACACCGGGGAGCTGTTTTTT CATSAGLANTGELFF
TRBD1 TRBJ2-7 NA 15 TRBV7-9 TGTGCCAGCAGCTCCAGCGACAGGGGAACGAGGGAGCAGTACTTC CASSSSDRGTREQYF
TRBD2 TRBJ2-7 few 15 TRBV7-6 TGTGCCAGCAGCACTCTTTCGGGACTAGCGATCGAGCAGTACTTC CASSTLSGLAIEQYF